The rows below give T cell receptor beta chains drawn from one sample of a study of T cell responses to AZD1222 COVID-19 vaccine. Only in-frame clones appear in the TCRdb table, and some are missing; sequencing was by immunoSEQ multiplex PCR. The repertoire holds fewer than 150,000 clones, with about nine tenths as singletons. Sequencing was performed on peripheral blood, taken on day 0 of AZD1222 vaccination. The source of these receptors is an adult in good health. The CDR3 runs from the conserved cysteine through the conserved F or W. The order of the fields is CDR3 protein, CDR3 DNA, D gene, J gene, clone size, V gene. A D gene is named only where the DNA matches it firmly. Not all rows give a size; the values are once, few, many and, for expanded clones, a class.

CDR3: CASSPGRPGDIQYF
DNA: TGTGCCAGCTCACCAGGGAGGCCGGGGGACATTCAGTACTTC
D: .
J: TRBJ2-4
size: .
V: TRBV18

CDR3: CASSDPSGKGYNEQFF
DNA: TGTGCCAGCAGCGACCCTAGCGGGAAAGGGTACAATGAGCAGTTCTTC
D: TRBD2
J: TRBJ2-1
size: .
V: TRBV11-2

CDR3: CASRTGGQGYGYTF
DNA: TGTGCCAGTCGCACCGGAGGGCAGGGGTATGGCTACACCTTC
D: .
J: TRBJ1-2
size: .
V: TRBV19

CDR3: CASSIVGGRDTQYF
DNA: TGTGCCAGTAGTATAGTGGGCGGGAGAGATACGCAGTATTTT
D: TRBD2
J: TRBJ2-3
size: .
V: TRBV19

CDR3: CASMRTALFYNEQFF
DNA: TGTGCCAGCATGCGGACGGCTCTATTCTACAATGAGCAGTTCTTC
D: .
J: TRBJ2-1
size: .
V: TRBV2

CDR3: CASGSRQVSYTF
DNA: TGTGCCAGCGGGTCTCGACAGGTATCGTACACCTTC
D: .
J: TRBJ1-2
size: .
V: TRBV12-3/TRBV12-4

CDR3: CATGGPDSSSYNEQFF
DNA: TGTGCCACCGGTGGACCCGATTCGAGCTCCTACAATGAGCAGTTCTTC
D: .
J: TRBJ2-1
size: once
V: TRBV6-6

CDR3: CASSFRTGVLLNYGYTF
DNA: TGTGCCAGCAGTTTCCGGACAGGGGTCCTTCTTAACTATGGCTACACCTTC
D: TRBD1
J: TRBJ1-2
size: .
V: TRBV28

CDR3: CATSPIPRGSYEQYF
DNA: TGTGCCACCAGCCCCATTCCCAGGGGGAGCTACGAGCAGTACTTC
D: TRBD1
J: TRBJ2-7
size: .
V: TRBV15

CDR3: CASSYSGGSTSQTQYF
DNA: TGTGCCAGCAGTTACTCAGGCGGGAGCACTTCTCAAACCCAGTACTTC
D: TRBD2
J: TRBJ2-5
size: .
V: TRBV6-2/TRBV6-3

CDR3: CASSLAASGGYEQYF
DNA: TGCGCCAGCAGCTTGGCGGCTAGCGGGGGCTACGAGCAGTACTTC
D: TRBD2
J: TRBJ2-7
size: .
V: TRBV5-1